The 3 T cell receptor beta chains listed next were all sequenced from one sample in a study of CD8+ T cells in alopecia areata. RNA, once extracted, was reverse transcribed into cDNA for use as the sequencing template. Using immunoSEQ multiplex PCR, the repertoire was profiled, and TCRdb retains in-frame clones only, with some absent. The repertoire holds 150,000 to 200,000 clones, with 58% as singletons. Indicated treatment: oral pan-JAK inhibitor, 5-10 mg twice daily. The material was CD4+ T cells sorted from blood, obtained at approximately week 56, from a patient treated with tofacitinib. All receptors derive from a human donor with alopecia areata.

This clone was observed a handful of times. The chain has TRBV5-1 and TRBJ1-6; D not resolved. CDR1 and CDR2 (germline): SGHRS, YFSETQ. Trimming removed 0 bases at V and 7 bases at J, with 8 bases between. The CDR3 covers 14 residues. CDR3 region: CASSLDRLNSPLHF. DNA of the CDR3: TGCGCCAGCAGCTTGGACAGACTGAATTCACCCCTCCACTTT.

This clone was detected a few times. J is TRBJ2-7 and V is TRBV15; TRBD1 agrees at 7 bases. The junction had 2 bases not matched to a gene; V was cut back by 1 base and J by 2 bases. Per the germline V gene, CDR1 is LNHNV and CDR2 is YYDKDF (reference sequence). CDR3 size: 14 residues. CDR3 bases: TGTGCCACCAGCAGAGGGACAGGAGCCTACGAGCAGTACTTC. Protein sequence: CATSRGTGAYEQYF.

The chain is built from TRBV18 and TRBJ1-1, with D perhaps matching TRBD1 (5 bases). Germline CDR1 and CDR2: KGHSH and LQKENI. This CDR3 contains 14 residues. V gave up 4 bases and J gave up 0 bases, with 9 bases separating them. The CDR3 DNA is TGTGCCAGCTCACGTGGGGGATTGAACACTGAAGCTTTCTTT. It yields the protein CASSRGGLNTEAFF. The variable domain in full, with the rest retrieved from reference TRBV18 and TRBJ1-1, is NAGVMQNPRHLVRRRGQEARLRCSPMKGHSHVYWYRQLPEEGLKFMVYLQKENIIDESGMPKERFSAEFPKEGPSILRIQQVVRGDSAAYFCASSRGGLNTEAFFGQGTRLTVV.